The 5 T cell receptor beta chains reported below all come from one sample, sequenced in a study of cytomegalovirus exposure and HLA in healthy donors. The PCR used 60 Vbeta and 13 Jbeta primers. Sequencing was performed with immunoSEQ multiplex PCR; in TCRdb, only in-frame clones are kept and a portion is missing. Among about 130,000 clones, 80% were seen once, and the ten largest hold about 2.2%. Specimen: PBMCs. The receptors originated from a man aged 30-40 years in good health and CMV-seronegative.

The chain couples TRBV27 to TRBJ2-2, with TRBD2 matching over 10 bases. V was pared by 8 bases and J by 4 bases, with 7 bases of the junction left unmatched. Germline CDR1 is MNHEY and CDR2 is SMNVEV (reference sequence). The CDR3 covers 15 residues. CDR3 DNA sequence: TGTGCCAGCGGAAGGACTAGCGGAGGCACCGGGGAGCTGTTTTTT. Translated, it gives CASGRTSGGTGELFF.

The chain joins TRBV7-2 to TRBJ2-3; 10 nucleotides line up with TRBD2. This CDR3 region has 18 residues. With V trimmed by 1 base and J by 0 bases, 7 bases remained unmatched. Germline V gene lookup returns CDR1 SGHTA and CDR2 FQGNSA. The CDR3 region has the DNA TGTGCCAGCAGCTTAGTAGCGGGAGGCCTTACAAGCACAGATACGCAGTATTTT. Translating gives CASSLVAGGLTSTDTQYF.

The rearrangement joins TRBV14 to TRBJ1-1; 10 bases are shared with TRBD1. Losses at the gene ends were 4 bases for V and 4 bases for J; bases not matched to a gene: 12. Germline assignment: CDR1 SGHDN and CDR2 FVKESK. This CDR3 has 17 residues. The CDR3 region is CASSRFTGTGVFTEAFF. The CDR3 nucleotides read TGTGCCAGCAGCCGTTTTACCGGGACAGGGGTATTCACTGAAGCTTTCTTT.

This clone occurred a few times. This chain links TRBV5-1 with TRBJ1-1, with TRBD1 matching over 7 bases. Germline V gene sequence: CDR1 SGHRS, CDR2 YFSETQ. This CDR3 has 15 amino acids. V dropped 7 bases and J dropped 0; count of bases not matched to a gene: 9. Here the CDR3 reads CASREGAGMNTEAFF. Written as DNA, the CDR3 is TGCGCCAGCCGCGAGGGGGCAGGGATGAACACTGAAGCTTTCTTT.

This CDR3 reads CASSESGGTEQFF. CDR3 nucleotide sequence: TGCGCCAGCAGTGAGTCTGGAGGGACTGAGCAGTTCTTC. The rearrangement joins TRBV10-2 to TRBJ2-1; maybe TRBD2 (6 bases). The CDR3 spans 13 residues. The V end lost 0 bases, the J end lost 9 bases, and 9 bases lay between the germline ends. Germline assignment: CDR1 WSHSY and CDR2 SAAADI.